This is a list of T cell receptor beta chains from one sample in a study of CD8+CD57+ T cells in acquired aplastic anemia. TCRdb used MiXCR to reprocess the reads, holding one entry per CDR3 protein. Of about 160,000 distinct CDR3 sequences listed, more than 45% are singletons. Sequencing was performed on sorted CD4+, CD8+, or CD8+CD57+ T cells (not recorded which) from PBMCs. These receptors were collected from a human donor with aplastic anemia. CDR3s include the opening cysteine and the closing phenylalanine or tryptophan. D genes are given only for firm matches. Clone size, where shown, is once, few, many, or a class for clones that have expanded.

many,TRBJ1-5,TRBV6-1,NA,TGTGCCAGTGGTTTTAGGGGGAGCAATCAGCCCCAGCATTTT,CASGFRGSNQPQHF
NA,TRBJ2-1,TRBV29-1,TRBD2,TGCAGCGTTGGGACTAGCGGCAATGAGCAGTTCTTC,CSVGTSGNEQFF
NA,TRBJ1-6,TRBV10-3,NA,TGTGCCAGCAGTTTGTCACAGGGAAATTCACCCCTCCACTTT,CASSLSQGNSPLHF
many,TRBJ1-1,TRBV25-1,NA,TGTGCCAGCAGTGAAAGAGGTACTGAAGCTTTCTTT,CASSERGTEAFF
many,TRBJ2-3,TRBV2,TRBD1,TGTGCCAGCAGCGATACCGGGACAGGGGCAGATACGCAGTATTTT,CASSDTGTGADTQYF
few,TRBJ2-7,TRBV19,TRBD1,TGTGCCAGTAGTGGGACAGGAGACTACGAGCAGTACTTC,CASSGTGDYEQYF
many,TRBJ1-2,TRBV9,NA,TGTGCCAGCAGCTCATCCAGGGAGAACTATGGCTACACCTTC,CASSSSRENYGYTF
NA,TRBJ2-3,TRBV15,TRBD2,TGTGCCACCAGCGGACTAGCGGGAGGGAGAAATACGCAGTATTTT,CATSGLAGGRNTQYF
many,TRBJ2-2,TRBV20-1,TRBD1,TGCAGTGCTAGAGATTCAAGACAGGGACCCACCGGGGAGCTGTTTTTT,CSARDSRQGPTGELFF
NA,TRBJ1-2,TRBV7-3,TRBD1,TGTGCCAGCAGCGCCAAAGGGAGGCGGACAGGGGGCTATCGTGGCTACACCTTC,CASSAKGRRTGGYRGYTF
many,TRBJ1-2,TRBV7-1,TRBD1,TGTGCCAGCAGCTCACTTCCCGGGACAGGGGGCGCGAGTAGCTATGGCTACACCTTC,CASSSLPGTGGASSYGYTF
NA,TRBJ1-1,TRBV6-2/TRBV6-3,NA,TGTGCCAGCTATCCCTTGTCGGGGGTGAGAGAAGCTTTCTTT,CASYPLSGVREAFF
NA,TRBJ1-3,TRBV30,NA,TGTGCCTGGAGTTTGATAGCGGGGAGCTCTGGAAACACCATATATTTT,CAWSLIAGSSGNTIYF
NA,TRBJ2-5,TRBV29-1,TRBD2,TGCAGCGTTGTTCTACTAGCGGAAGAGACCCAGTACTTC,CSVVLLAEETQYF
NA,TRBJ1-2,TRBV29-1,TRBD1,TGCAGCGTTGGATCGGGACAGGCAACCTATGGCTACACCTTC,CSVGSGQATYGYTF
once,TRBJ1-2,TRBV12-3/TRBV12-4,TRBD1,TGTGCCAGCAGGGGACAGGGGGGGAACTATGGCTACACCTTC,CASRGQGGNYGYTF
many,TRBJ2-1,TRBV9,TRBD2,TGTGCCAGCAGCGTAATCCATGCGGGAGTAGGTCCCAATGAGCAGTTCTTC,CASSVIHAGVGPNEQFF
medium-sized,TRBJ1-1,TRBV25-1,NA,TGTGCCAGCAGGAAGACGGGACTGATGAACACTGAAGCTTTCTTT,CASRKTGLMNTEAFF
NA,TRBJ2-1,TRBV15,NA,TGTGCCACCAGCAGAGGGCAGGGTGGGAATGAGCAGTTCTTC,CATSRGQGGNEQFF
NA,TRBJ1-2,TRBV29-1,NA,TGCAGCGTTGGCCCGGTCGTAGATGGCTACACCTTC,CSVGPVVDGYTF
NA,TRBJ1-2,TRBV7-2,TRBD1,TGTGCCAGCAGTGAAGGGGACAGCTATGGCTACACCTTC,CASSEGDSYGYTF
NA,TRBJ1-5,TRBV29-1,TRBD1,TGCAGCGTTACGAACTTGGACAGGGGAAAGACCCAGCATTTT,CSVTNLDRGKTQHF
many,TRBJ1-1,TRBV6-1,NA,TGTGCCAGCAGTCCAATGCCCGGACACTCGAACACTGAAGCTTTCTTT,CASSPMPGHSNTEAFF
NA,TRBJ1-6,TRBV7-9,TRBD1,TGTGCCAGCACGCCACGGGACAGGGGTGATTCACCCCTCCACTTT,CASTPRDRGDSPLHF
NA,TRBJ2-2,TRBV10-3,TRBD1,TGTGCCATCAGTGAGCGGACAGGCGGCAATGAGCAGTTTTTT,CAISERTGGNEQFF
NA,TRBJ2-1,TRBV30,NA,TGTGCCTGGAGTCCTACTAGCCCCAATGAGCAGTTCTTC,CAWSPTSPNEQFF
NA,TRBJ1-2,TRBV29-1,TRBD1,TGCAGCGGGCAGGGGGCGGAAGGCTACACCTTC,CSGQGAEGYTF
many,TRBJ1-1,TRBV27,NA,TGTGCCAGCATCGGAGTCATGAACACTGAAGCTTTCTTT,CASIGVMNTEAFF
many,TRBJ1-2,TRBV20-1,TRBD1,TGCAGTGCTGGATCGACAGGGGGCAGAGGAGGTGGCTACACCTTC,CSAGSTGGRGGGYTF
NA,TRBJ2-7,TRBV10-3,TRBD1,TGTGCCATCAGTGAGTCAACAGGGGGCATCCACGAGCAGTACTTC,CAISESTGGIHEQYF
few,TRBJ2-7,TRBV7-7,NA,TGTGCCAGCAGCCGAGACATGTTCTACGAGCAGTACTTC,CASSRDMFYEQYF
NA,TRBJ2-6,TRBV12-3/TRBV12-4,NA,TGTGCCAGCAGTTTATCGGGACTTGGGGCCAACGTCCTGACTTTC,CASSLSGLGANVLTF
few,TRBJ2-7,TRBV2,TRBD1,TGTGCCAGCAGTGACCGGGACAGTTCCTACGAGCAGTACTTC,CASSDRDSSYEQYF
many,TRBJ2-2,TRBV7-6,TRBD1,TGTGCCAGCAGCTTAGCGACAGGGGCCGGGGAGCTGTTTTTT,CASSLATGAGELFF
NA,TRBJ2-1,TRBV11-2,NA,TGTGCCAGCAGTTTAGACAGGCACCTGTGGGATGAGCAGTTCTTC,CASSLDRHLWDEQFF
NA,TRBJ1-4,TRBV6-5,TRBD1,TGTGCCAGCAGTTACGGGACAGGGGGCGGGGAAAAACTGTTTTTT,CASSYGTGGGEKLFF
once,TRBJ1-1,TRBV2,NA,TGTGCCAGCAGTGCGAAGACGGCCCATGAAGCTTGCTTT,CASSAKTAHEACF
many,TRBJ2-5,TRBV20-1,TRBD2,TGCAGTGCTAGTTCTCCCAGCGGGGGGGCCATAGAGACCCAGTACTTC,CSASSPSGGAIETQYF
NA,TRBJ1-2,TRBV7-2,NA,TGCGCCAGCAGCCAAGACCACAACTATGGCTACACCTTC,CASSQDHNYGYTF
many,TRBJ1-1,TRBV12-3/TRBV12-4,TRBD1,TGTGCCAGCAGCTCGACAGGGGGGAGGACTGAAGCTTTCTTT,CASSSTGGRTEAFF
many,TRBJ2-3,TRBV7-2,NA,TGTGCCAGCAGCTTTTATTACACAGATACGCAGTATTTT,CASSFYYTDTQYF
NA,TRBJ2-3,TRBV7-6,NA,TGTGCCAGCAGCTTAGGGGTTACGCAGTATTTT,CASSLGVTQYF
many,TRBJ1-4,TRBV11-3,NA,TGTGCCAGCAGCTTGGGCCTGGGTGGTGAAAAACTGTTTTTT,CASSLGLGGEKLFF
few,TRBJ1-1,TRBV10-3,NA,TGTGCCATCAGTGAGCGACTGACGGAAGGGACTGAAGCTTTCTTT,CAISERLTEGTEAFF
many,TRBJ2-1,TRBV14,TRBD1,TGTGCCAGCAGCCGTAACAGGGGCAATGAGCAGTTCTTC,CASSRNRGNEQFF
NA,TRBJ2-5,TRBV19,TRBD1,TGTGCCAGTAGTATATCCAGGGGGCGAAAGACCCAGTACTTC,CASSISRGRKTQYF
many,TRBJ2-5,TRBV20-1,NA,TGCAGTGCCCCCCCGCAGGGTGAGACCCAGTACTTC,CSAPPQGETQYF
many,TRBJ1-2,TRBV4-1,TRBD1,TGCGCCAGCAGCCAAAGCGAGAGGACAGGGAAGGACTATGGCTACACCTTC,CASSQSERTGKDYGYTF
many,TRBJ2-1,TRBV9,NA,TGTGCCAGCAGCGTAATCGATCCCGGTGAGCAGTTCTTC,CASSVIDPGEQFF
many,TRBJ1-1,TRBV6-1,TRBD1,TGTGCCAGCAGTCCTCAGGGGGGGAACACTGAAGCTTTCTTT,CASSPQGGNTEAFF
NA,TRBJ1-4,TRBV3-1,NA,TGTGCCAGCAGCCAATCCGGGTTCCGTGAAAAACTGTTTTTT,CASSQSGFREKLFF
NA,TRBJ2-3,TRBV12-3/TRBV12-4,TRBD1,TGTGCCAGCAGTTTGGGACAGGGGTCAGATACGCAGTATTTT,CASSLGQGSDTQYF
many,TRBJ2-2,TRBV24-1,NA,TGTGCCACCAGTGAGGAGGGACGGGGAAACACCGGGGAGCTGTTTTTT,CATSEEGRGNTGELFF
NA,TRBJ2-1,TRBV20-1,TRBD2,TGCAGTAGTAGCGGGGGGCTGAATGAGCAGTTCTTC,CSSSGGLNEQFF
NA,TRBJ2-7,TRBV7-2,TRBD1,TGTGCCAGCAGCCCAAGGACAGGGCTCTGGTACTTC,CASSPRTGLWYF
once,TRBJ2-5,TRBV11-2,NA,TGTGCCAGCAGCCCGTACTCCGGGGAGGAGACCCAGTACTTC,CASSPYSGEETQYF
NA,TRBJ1-2,TRBV19,TRBD1,TGTGCCAGTAGTGATGCGGGACAGGGGGTTTATGGCTACACCTTC,CASSDAGQGVYGYTF
few,TRBJ2-1,TRBV27,TRBD1,TGTGCCGGTCCGACAGGGGTTGGGTTGGATGAGCAGTTCTTC,CAGPTGVGLDEQFF
NA,TRBJ2-1,TRBV5-1,TRBD1,TGCGCCAGCAGCTCCTTTAGGACAGGTATATCTTTCAATGAGCAGTTCTTC,CASSSFRTGISFNEQFF
NA,TRBJ2-6,TRBV29-1,TRBD1,TGCGGCGTCGGACAGGGACCTAACTCTGGGGCCAACGTCCTGACTTTC,CGVGQGPNSGANVLTF